This T cell receptor beta chain is drawn from a study of neurological immune-mediated disorders (dated by TCRdb to about 2019). As for the study more broadly: Of the approximately 34 multiple sclerosis patients, approximately 31 had relapsing-remitting MS and 3 had secondary progressive MS. The approximately 100 TCR-beta libraries included longitudinal samples, technical triplicates and paired sorted CD4+ and CD8+ T-cell subsets alongside PBMC samples. Using UMI-based sequencing, the study compared peripheral blood TCR-beta repertoires from patients with HTLV-I-associated myelopathy (HAM/TSP), patients with multiple sclerosis, and healthy controls. The cohort was made up of approximately 71 subjects, consisting of roughly 15 HAM/TSP patients, around 35 multiple sclerosis patients and 20 healthy controls. What the study reported, not specific to this receptor: The MS cluster showed no association with clinical or MRI features, and the authors stated that larger cohorts are needed. The highest TCR clonal expansion was observed in HAM/TSP patients, whereas the lowest was observed in MS patients, even when compared with healthy controls. Repertoires from 18 of 34 MS patients were grouped by phylogenetic analysis into a cluster of related CDR3 sequences, suggesting a possible repertoire-level signature. Across subjects, expanded clones never shared an identical CDR3 amino acid sequence, which suggests that the TCR-beta repertoires in every group were private.

This clonotype was observed at least ten times. No antigen is known for it. No clone much larger than this one lies a single base away; base qualities are absent. cDNA was synthesized by template-switch 5'RACE using a primer carrying a 10-nucleotide random unique molecular identifier by which each TCR transcript was tagged. Over 180 million TCR-beta sequences, covering 15-18 subjects, were produced in each sequencing run. The RNeasy kit was used for extraction of total RNA. The KAPA Real-time Library Amplification kit was used to amplify TCR-beta VDJ regions with primers targeting the TCR constant region and the 5'RACE anchor. A first PCR added sample indexes and Illumina adaptors, and a second PCR then raised library yield. After Ampure bead purification, the TCR product of roughly 650 bp was size-selected on a 2% E-gel SizeSelection system. Library quality was checked on a Bioanalyzer, concentration was measured with Qubit, and libraries were quantified with the Kapa Library Quantification kit before pooling. An Illumina HiSeq 2500 sequenced the libraries paired-end 2 x 150 bp. To increase sequence diversity, roughly 24-31% phiX was spiked into each library pool. For the original study's pipeline: Quality-filtered reads were processed with the UMI-based MiGEC pipeline, and over 90% of raw TCR sequences were removed by the MiGEC pipeline during error correction. VDJ genes were aligned to IMGT germline references, and each clonotype was defined by a unique CDR3 amino acid sequence together with V-J genes. Clonal expansion, Shannon diversity and CDR3 relatedness were evaluated with VDJtools (CalcPairwiseDistances, ClusterSamples), while phylogenetic trees were built in CLCbio workbench. Using coefficient-of-variation modelling across technical triplicates, the study counted a clone as expanded if it had at least 8 unique UMIs. Through fastp at Q25 and MiXCR, TCRdb rebuilt clones from the public reads, retaining in-frame beta chains. Rows with a matching CDR3 protein are joined into one entry that keeps the most common DNA and genes. These V and J calls originate from TCRdb's pipeline instead of the authors' own analysis. This sample has about 58,000 distinct CDR3 sequences in its table, and 2% to 3% of those were observed once. Approximately 3% of the sample comes from the top ten.

For unsorted PBMC libraries, 2 million PBMCs were used after storage in RNAlater at -80 degrees C until RNA extraction. Multiple sclerosis patients were enrolled in a US clinical protocol evaluating disease progression by magnetic resonance imaging. Peripheral blood was subjected to Ficoll-Hypaque density gradient centrifugation to isolate PBMCs, which were then cryopreserved in liquid nitrogen. Reading from cysteine to phenylalanine, the CDR3 counts 14 amino acids. Kept here is only the CDR3 DNA, which spans 42 bases and is read in frame from base 1. CDR1 and CDR2 are read off the germline V gene as MNHEY and SVGEGT. V is trimmed back by 6 bases and J by 6 bases, and the junction contains 6 bases that no gene match accounts for.

The sequence was collected from a man aged 45-65 years with multiple sclerosis. Recombination joined TRBV6-2 or TRBV6-3 with TRBJ2-2; 8 bases in between match TRBD1. The sample taken for sequencing was PBMCs. The nucleotides are TGTGCCAGCAGCCCCGGACAGGGATCCGGGGAGCTGTTTTTT. Its amino acids are CASSPGQGSGELFF.